This TCR beta chain was obtained from a study of regulatory T cells in long-lasting Graves disease. Study-wide findings and caveats: Persistent disease preferred TRBV28, TRBJ1-2 and TRBJ2-5; new disease, TRBV20-1 and TRBJ2-1.

In building TCR beta libraries, iRepertoire HTBI primers were used together with Arm-PCR of CDR3 regions. TCRdb used MiXCR to reprocess the multiplex PCR reads, holding one entry per CDR3 protein. The table shows around 480,000 distinct CDR3 sequences, with approximately 16% occurring only once. Time point defined: newly diagnosed GD, antithyroid drugs for less than 3 months. After RNA was extracted from PBMCs, the TCR library was made from it. Germline CDR1 is SEHNR and CDR2 is FQNEAQ (reference sequence). V gave up 4 bases and J gave up 6 bases, with 7 bases separating them. This CDR3 is 12 amino acids long. This clonotype was counted at least ten times. The antigen is not known. This sample also belongs to another study, concerning T cells in Graves' hyperthyroidism and ophthalmopathy.

This TCR was recovered from a middle-aged woman with Graves disease. The gene calls are TRBV7-9 and TRBJ2-1; D ambiguous. This sample comprised peripheral blood mononuclear cells (PBMCs), obtained at new diagnosis, from a patient treated with antithyroid drugs. The CDR3 bases are TGTGCCAGCAGCTCACTTGGCAATGAGCAGTTCTTC. This translates into CASSSLGNEQFF.